Described below is a single T cell receptor beta chain sequence and its context. TCRdb keeps only in-frame clones here, not all; method: immunoSEQ multiplex PCR. The table has under 95,000 clones, around four fifths seen once. This record belongs to a study of blood T cell repertoires in COVID-19. Deletions cut 3 bases from V and 7 bases from J, with 18 bases between. The CDR3 is 15 residues long. Germline lookup yields CDR1 MGHDK and CDR2 SYGVNS. The TCR originated in a man between 65 and 85 years old with acute or convalescent COVID-19. The sequencing input was peripheral blood. The gene calls are TRBV25-1 and TRBJ1-2; the D is unclear. CDR3 residues: CASSDQPFAGSGYTF. DNA of the CDR3: TGTGCCAGCAGTGACCAACCTTTCGCGGGGTCTGGCTACACCTTC.